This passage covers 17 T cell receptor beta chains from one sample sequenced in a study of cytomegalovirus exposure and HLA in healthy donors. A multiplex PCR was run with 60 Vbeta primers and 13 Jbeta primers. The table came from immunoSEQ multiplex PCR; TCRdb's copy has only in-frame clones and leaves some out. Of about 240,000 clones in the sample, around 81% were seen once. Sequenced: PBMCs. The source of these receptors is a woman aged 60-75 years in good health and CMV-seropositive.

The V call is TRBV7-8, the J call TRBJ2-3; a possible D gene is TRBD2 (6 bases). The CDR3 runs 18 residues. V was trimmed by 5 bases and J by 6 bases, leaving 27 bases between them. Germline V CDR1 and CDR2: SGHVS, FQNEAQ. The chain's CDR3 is CASSLPMGWEAPRDTQYF. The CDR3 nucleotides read TGTGCCAGCAGCCTACCGATGGGGTGGGAGGCCCCTCGGGATACGCAGTATTTT.

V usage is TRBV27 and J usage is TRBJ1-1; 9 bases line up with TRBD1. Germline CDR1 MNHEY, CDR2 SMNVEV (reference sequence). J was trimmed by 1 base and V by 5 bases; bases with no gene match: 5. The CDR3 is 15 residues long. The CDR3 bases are TGTGCCAGCAGTCCGGGACAGGGCAGGAACACTGAAGCTTTCTTT. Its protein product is CASSPGQGRNTEAFF.

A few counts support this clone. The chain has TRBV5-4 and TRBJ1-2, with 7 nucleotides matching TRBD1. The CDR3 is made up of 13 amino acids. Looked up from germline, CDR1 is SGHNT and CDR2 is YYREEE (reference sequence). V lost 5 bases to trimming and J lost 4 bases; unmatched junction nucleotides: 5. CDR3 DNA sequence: TGTGCCAGCAGTTTCCGGGACAGCTATGGCTACACCTTC. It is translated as CASSFRDSYGYTF.

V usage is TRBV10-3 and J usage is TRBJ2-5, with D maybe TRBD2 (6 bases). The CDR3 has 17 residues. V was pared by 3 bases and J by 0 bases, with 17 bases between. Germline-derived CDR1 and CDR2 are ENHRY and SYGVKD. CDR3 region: CAISDRLGIADQETQYF. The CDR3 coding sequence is TGTGCCATCAGTGACCGATTGGGGATAGCGGACCAAGAGACCCAGTACTTC.

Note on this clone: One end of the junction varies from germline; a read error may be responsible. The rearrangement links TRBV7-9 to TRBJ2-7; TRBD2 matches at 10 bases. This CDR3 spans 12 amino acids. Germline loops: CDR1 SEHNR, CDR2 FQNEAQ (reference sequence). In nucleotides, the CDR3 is TGTTCCAGCAGCTTAGCGGGAGGCGAGCAGTACTTC. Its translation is CSSSLAGGEQYF.

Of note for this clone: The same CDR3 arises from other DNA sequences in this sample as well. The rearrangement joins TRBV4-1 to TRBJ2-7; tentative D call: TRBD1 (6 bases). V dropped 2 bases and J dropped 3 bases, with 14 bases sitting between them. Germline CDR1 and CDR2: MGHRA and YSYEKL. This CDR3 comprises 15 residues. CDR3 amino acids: CASSQSVGQHYEQYF. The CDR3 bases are TGCGCCAGCAGCCAATCCGTGGGACAACACTACGAGCAGTACTTC.

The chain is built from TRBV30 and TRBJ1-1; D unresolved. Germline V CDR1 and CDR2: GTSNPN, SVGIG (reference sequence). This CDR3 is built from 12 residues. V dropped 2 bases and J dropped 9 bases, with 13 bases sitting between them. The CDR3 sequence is CAWSPTRLQAFF. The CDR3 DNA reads TGTGCCTGGAGTCCTACCAGGTTACAAGCTTTCTTT.

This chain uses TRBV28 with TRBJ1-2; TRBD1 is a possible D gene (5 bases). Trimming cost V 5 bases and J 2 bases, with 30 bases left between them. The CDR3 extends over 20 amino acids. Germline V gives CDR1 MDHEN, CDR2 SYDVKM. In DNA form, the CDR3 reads TGTGCCAGCAGTACCGCCAATATTGGGGCCCACATAATACCCAACTATGGCTACACCTTC. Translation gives CASSTANIGAHIIPNYGYTF.

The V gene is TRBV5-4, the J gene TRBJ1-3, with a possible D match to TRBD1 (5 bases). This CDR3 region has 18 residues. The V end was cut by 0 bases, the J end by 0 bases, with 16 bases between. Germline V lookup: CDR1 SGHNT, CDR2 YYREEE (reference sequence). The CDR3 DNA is TGTGCCAGCAGCTTGGGAAGGACGGGGGGTTCCTCTGGAAACACCATATATTTT. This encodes CASSLGRTGGSSGNTIYF.

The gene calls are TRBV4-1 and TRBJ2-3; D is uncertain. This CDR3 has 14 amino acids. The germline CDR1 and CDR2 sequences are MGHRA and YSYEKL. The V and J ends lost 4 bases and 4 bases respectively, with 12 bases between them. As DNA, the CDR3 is TGCGCCAGCAGCCTAAGTGAGATTTCAGATACGCAGTATTTT. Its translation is CASSLSEISDTQYF.

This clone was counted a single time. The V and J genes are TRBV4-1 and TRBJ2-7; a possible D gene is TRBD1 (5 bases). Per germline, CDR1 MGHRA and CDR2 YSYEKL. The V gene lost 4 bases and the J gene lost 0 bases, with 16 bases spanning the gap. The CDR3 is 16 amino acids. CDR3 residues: CASSPTADSFSYEQYF. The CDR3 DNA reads TGCGCCAGCAGCCCTACCGCCGACAGTTTCTCCTACGAGCAGTACTTC.

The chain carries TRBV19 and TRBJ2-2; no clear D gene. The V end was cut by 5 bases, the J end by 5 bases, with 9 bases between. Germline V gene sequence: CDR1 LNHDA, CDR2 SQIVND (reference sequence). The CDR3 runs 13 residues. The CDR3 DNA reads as TGTGCCAGTAGTTGGCAGGTGACCGGGGAGCTGTTTTTT. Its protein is CASSWQVTGELFF. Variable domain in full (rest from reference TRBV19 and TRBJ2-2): DGGITQSPKYLFRKEGQNVTLSCEQNLNHDAMYWYRQDPGQGLRLIYYSQIVNDFQKGDIAEGYSVSREKKESFPLTVTSAQKNPTAFYLCASSWQVTGELFFGEGSRLTVL.

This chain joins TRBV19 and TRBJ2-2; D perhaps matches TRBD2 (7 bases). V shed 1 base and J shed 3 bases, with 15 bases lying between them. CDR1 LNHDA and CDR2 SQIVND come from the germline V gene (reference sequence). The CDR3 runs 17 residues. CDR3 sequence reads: CASSIGGSGGYTGELFF. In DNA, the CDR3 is TGTGCCAGTAGTATAGGAGGGTCGGGGGGCTACACCGGGGAGCTGTTTTTT. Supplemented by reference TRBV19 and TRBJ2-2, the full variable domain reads DGGITQSPKYLFRKEGQNVTLSCEQNLNHDAMYWYRQDPGQGLRLIYYSQIVNDFQKGDIAEGYSVSREKKESFPLTVTSAQKNPTAFYLCASSIGGSGGYTGELFFGEGSRLTVL.

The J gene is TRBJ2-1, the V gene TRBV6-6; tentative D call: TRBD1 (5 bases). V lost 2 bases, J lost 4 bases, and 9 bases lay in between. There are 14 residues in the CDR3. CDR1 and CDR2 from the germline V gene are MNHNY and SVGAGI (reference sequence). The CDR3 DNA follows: TGTGCCAGCAGTTACGTGACAGCGTACAATGAGCAGTTCTTC. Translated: CASSYVTAYNEQFF.

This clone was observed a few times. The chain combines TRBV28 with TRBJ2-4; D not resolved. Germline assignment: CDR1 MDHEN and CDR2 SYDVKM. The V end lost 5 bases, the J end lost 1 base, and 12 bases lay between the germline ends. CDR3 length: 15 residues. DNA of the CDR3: TGTGCCAGCAGTCTAGTCTTGCGTGCCAAAAACATTCAGTACTTC. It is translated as CASSLVLRAKNIQYF.

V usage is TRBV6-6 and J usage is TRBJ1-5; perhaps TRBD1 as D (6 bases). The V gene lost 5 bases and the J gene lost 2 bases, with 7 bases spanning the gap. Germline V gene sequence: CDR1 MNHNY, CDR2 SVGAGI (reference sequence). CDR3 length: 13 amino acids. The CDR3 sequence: CASSRQGNQPQHF. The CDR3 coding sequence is TGTGCCAGCAGTCGACAGGGCAATCAGCCCCAGCATTTT.

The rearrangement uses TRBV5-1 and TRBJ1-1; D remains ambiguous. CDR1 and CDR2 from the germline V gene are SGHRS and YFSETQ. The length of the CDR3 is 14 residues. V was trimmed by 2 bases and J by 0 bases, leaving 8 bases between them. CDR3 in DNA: TGCGCCAGCAGCTTCGAGACAATGAACACTGAAGCTTTCTTT. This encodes CASSFETMNTEAFF.